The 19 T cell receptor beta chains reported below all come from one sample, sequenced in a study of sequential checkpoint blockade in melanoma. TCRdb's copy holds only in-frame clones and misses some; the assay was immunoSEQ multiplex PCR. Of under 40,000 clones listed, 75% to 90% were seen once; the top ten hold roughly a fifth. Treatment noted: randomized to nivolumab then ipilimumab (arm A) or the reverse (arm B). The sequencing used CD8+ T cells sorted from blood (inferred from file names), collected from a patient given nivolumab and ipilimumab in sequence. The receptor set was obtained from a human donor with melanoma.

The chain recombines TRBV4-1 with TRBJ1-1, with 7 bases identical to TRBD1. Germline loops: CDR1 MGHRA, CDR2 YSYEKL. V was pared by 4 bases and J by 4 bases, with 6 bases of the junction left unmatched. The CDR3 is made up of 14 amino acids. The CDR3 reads CASSLRGRATEAFF. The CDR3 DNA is TGCGCCAGCAGCCTTAGGGGGCGCGCCACTGAAGCTTTCTTT.

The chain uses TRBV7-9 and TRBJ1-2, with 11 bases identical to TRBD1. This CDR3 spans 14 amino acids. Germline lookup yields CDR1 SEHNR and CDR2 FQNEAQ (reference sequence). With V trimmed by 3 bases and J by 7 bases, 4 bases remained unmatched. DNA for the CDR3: TGTGCCAGCAGCTTCGGACAGGGGGCAACTGGCTACACCTTC. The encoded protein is CASSFGQGATGYTF.

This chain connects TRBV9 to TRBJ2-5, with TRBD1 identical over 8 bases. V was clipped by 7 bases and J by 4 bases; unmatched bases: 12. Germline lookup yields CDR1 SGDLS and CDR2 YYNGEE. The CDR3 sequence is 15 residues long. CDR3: CASWGAGGVIETQYF. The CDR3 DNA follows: TGTGCCAGCTGGGGGGCAGGGGGCGTTATAGAGACCCAGTACTTC. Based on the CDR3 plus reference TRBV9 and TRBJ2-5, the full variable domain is DSGVTQTPKHLITATGQRVTLRCSPRSGDLSVYWYQQSLDQGLQFLIQYYNGEERAKGNILERFSAQQFPDLHSELNLSSLELGDSALYFCASWGAGGVIETQYFGPGTRLLVL.

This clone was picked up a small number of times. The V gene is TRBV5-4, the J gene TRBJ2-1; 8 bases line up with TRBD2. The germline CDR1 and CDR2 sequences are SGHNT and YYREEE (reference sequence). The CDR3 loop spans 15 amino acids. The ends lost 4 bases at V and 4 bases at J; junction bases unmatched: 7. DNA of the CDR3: TGTGCCAGCAGCCGCGGACTAGCAGAGTACAATGAGCAGTTCTTC. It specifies CASSRGLAEYNEQFF. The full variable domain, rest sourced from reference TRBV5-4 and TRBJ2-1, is ETGVTQSPTHLIKTRGQQVTLRCSSQSGHNTVSWYQQALGQGPQFIFQYYREEENGRGNFPPRFSGLQFPNYSSELNVNALELDDSALYLCASSRGLAEYNEQFFGPGTRLTVL.

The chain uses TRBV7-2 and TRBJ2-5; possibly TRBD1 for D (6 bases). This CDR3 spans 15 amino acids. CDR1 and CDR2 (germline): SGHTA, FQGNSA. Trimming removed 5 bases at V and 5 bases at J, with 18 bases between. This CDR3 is CASSPGQRGRETQYF. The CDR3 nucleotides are TGTGCCAGCAGCCCGGGACAAAGAGGGCGGGAGACCCAGTACTTC.

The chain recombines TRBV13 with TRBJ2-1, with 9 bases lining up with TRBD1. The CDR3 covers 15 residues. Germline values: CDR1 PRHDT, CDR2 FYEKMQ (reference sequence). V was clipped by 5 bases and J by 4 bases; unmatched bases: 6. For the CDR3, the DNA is TGTGCCAGCAGCGCTATTGACAGGGGGTACAATGAGCAGTTCTTC. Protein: CASSAIDRGYNEQFF.

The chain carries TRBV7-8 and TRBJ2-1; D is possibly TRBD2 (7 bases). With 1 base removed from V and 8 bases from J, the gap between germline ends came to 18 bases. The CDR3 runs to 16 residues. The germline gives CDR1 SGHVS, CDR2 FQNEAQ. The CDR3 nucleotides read TGTGCCAGCAGCTTAGAAGTCGGGGGGCCTATCGATGAGCAGTTCTTC. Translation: CASSLEVGGPIDEQFF. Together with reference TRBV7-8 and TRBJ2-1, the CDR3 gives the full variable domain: GAGVSQSPRYKVAKRGQDVALRCDPISGHVSLFWYQQALGQGPEFLTYFQNEAQLDKSGLPSDRFFAERPEGSVSTLKIQRTQQEDSAVYLCASSLEVGGPIDEQFFGPGTRLTVL.

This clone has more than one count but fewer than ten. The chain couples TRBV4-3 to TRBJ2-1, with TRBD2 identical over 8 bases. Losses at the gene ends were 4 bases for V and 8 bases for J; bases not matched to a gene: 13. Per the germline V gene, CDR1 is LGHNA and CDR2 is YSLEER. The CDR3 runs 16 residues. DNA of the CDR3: TGCGCCAGCAGCCCAGGGACTAGGACCTTTTCCCATGAGCAGTTCTTC. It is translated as CASSPGTRTFSHEQFF.

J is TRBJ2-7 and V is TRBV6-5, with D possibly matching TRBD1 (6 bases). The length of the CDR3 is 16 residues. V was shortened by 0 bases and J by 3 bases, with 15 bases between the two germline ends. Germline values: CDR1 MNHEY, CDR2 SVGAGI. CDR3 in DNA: TGTGCCAGCAGTTACTCACAGGGTCCATCCATCTACGAGCAGTACTTC. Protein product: CASSYSQGPSIYEQYF.

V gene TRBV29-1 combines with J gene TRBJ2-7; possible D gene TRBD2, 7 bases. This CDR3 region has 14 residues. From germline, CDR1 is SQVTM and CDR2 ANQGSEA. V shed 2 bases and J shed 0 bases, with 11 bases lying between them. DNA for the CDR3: TGCAGCGTTGAAAGGGCGGGGGCCTCCTACGAGCAGTACTTC. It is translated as CSVERAGASYEQYF.

CDR3 loop: CASSKPGQGGYEQYF. As DNA, the CDR3 is TGCGCCAGCAGCAAACCGGGACAGGGAGGCTACGAGCAGTACTTC. The chain joins TRBV5-1 to TRBJ2-7, with 9 bases fitting TRBD1. Trimming took 4 bases from V and 3 from J; bases not matched to a gene: 8. The CDR3 is made up of 15 amino acids. CDR1 and CDR2 (germline): SGHRS, YFSETQ.

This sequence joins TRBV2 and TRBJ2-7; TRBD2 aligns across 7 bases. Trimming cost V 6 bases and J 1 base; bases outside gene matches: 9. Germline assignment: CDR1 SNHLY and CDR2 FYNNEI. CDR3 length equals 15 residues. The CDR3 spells CASRASSGRSYEQYF. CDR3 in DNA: TGTGCCAGCAGAGCCTCTAGCGGACGTTCCTACGAGCAGTACTTC.

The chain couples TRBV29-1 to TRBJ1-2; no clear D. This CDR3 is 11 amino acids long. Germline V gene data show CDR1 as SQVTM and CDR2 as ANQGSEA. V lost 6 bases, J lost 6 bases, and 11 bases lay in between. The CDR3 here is CSVIQPHGYTF. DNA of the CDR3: TGCAGCGTAATACAGCCTCATGGCTACACCTTC.

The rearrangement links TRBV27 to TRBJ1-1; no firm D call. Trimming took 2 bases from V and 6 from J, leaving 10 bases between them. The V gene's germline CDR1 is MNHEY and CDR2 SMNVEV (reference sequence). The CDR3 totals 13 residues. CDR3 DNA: TGTGCCAGCAGTTTAATTGGCCGCCCTGAAGCTTTCTTT. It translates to CASSLIGRPEAFF.

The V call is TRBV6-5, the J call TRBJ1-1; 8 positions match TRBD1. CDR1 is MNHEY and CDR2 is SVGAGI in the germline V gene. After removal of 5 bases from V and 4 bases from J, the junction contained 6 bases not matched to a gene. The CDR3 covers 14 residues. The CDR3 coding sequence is TGTGCCAGCAGTAACCTACAGGGGGTCACTGAAGCTTTCTTT. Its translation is CASSNLQGVTEAFF.

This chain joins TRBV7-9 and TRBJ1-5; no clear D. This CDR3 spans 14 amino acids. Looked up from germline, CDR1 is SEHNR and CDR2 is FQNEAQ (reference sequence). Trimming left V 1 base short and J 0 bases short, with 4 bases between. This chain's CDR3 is CASSLDNSNQPQHF. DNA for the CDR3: TGTGCCAGCAGCTTAGACAATAGCAATCAGCCCCAGCATTTT.

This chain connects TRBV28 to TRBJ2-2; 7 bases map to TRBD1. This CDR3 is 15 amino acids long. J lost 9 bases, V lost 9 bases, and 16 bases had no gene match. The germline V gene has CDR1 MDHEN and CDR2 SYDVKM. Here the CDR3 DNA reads TGTGCCAGTGTCCACCATGACAGGGCCCACCGGGAGCTGTTTTTT. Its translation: CASVHHDRAHRELFF.

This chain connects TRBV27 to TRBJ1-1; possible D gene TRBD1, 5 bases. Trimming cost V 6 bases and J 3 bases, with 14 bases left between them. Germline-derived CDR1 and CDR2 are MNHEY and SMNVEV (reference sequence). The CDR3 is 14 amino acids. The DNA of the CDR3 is TGTGCCAGCAGAAGGGTAGGGGCGGACACTGAAGCTTTCTTT. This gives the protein CASRRVGADTEAFF.

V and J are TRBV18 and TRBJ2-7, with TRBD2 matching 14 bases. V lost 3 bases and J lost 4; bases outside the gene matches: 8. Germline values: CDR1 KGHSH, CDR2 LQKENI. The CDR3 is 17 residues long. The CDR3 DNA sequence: TGTGCCAGCTCACCGGGACTAGCGGGGGACCGACCATACGAGCAGTACTTC. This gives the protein CASSPGLAGDRPYEQYF.